These 16 T cell receptor beta chains originate from one sample sequenced in a study of regulatory T cells in long-lasting Graves disease. CDR3 regions were amplified by Arm-PCR using iRepertoire HTBI primers to build TCR beta libraries. TCRdb re-called the multiplex PCR reads with MiXCR, one entry per CDR3 protein. The sample holds a few hundred thousand distinct CDR3 sequences, roughly 19% seen once. Noted time point: newly diagnosed GD, antithyroid drugs for less than 3 months. PBMC RNA was the source of the TCR library. The sample was also reused in another study, on T cells in Graves' hyperthyroidism and ophthalmopathy.

Source: peripheral blood mononuclear cells (PBMCs), taken at new diagnosis, from a patient treated with antithyroid drugs. Source of these receptors: a woman in her 30s with Graves disease.

Worth noting for this clonotype: Since a far larger clone is one base different, this is likely a read error. This chain connects TRBV6-9 to TRBJ2-2; TRBD1 is a possible D gene (6 bases). Germline CDR1 is MNHGY and CDR2 is SVAAGI. The CDR3 loop spans 17 amino acids. V lost 3 bases, J lost 4 bases, and 18 bases lay in between. CDR3 DNA: TGTGCCAGCAGTTACTTCTCTAGGGGGAGTGGCACCGGGGAGCTGTTTTTT. This gives the protein CASSYFSRGSGTGELFF.

The chain links TRBV6-2 or TRBV6-3 to TRBJ2-3, with D unresolved. Trimming stripped 10 bases from V and 5 bases from J, with 16 bases between. The CDR3 is 13 residues long. Germline lookup yields CDR1 MNHEY and CDR2 SVGEGT. DNA of the CDR3: TGTGCCACTTGGGAATCGTTCGGAGATACGCAGTATTTT. This gives the protein CATWESFGDTQYF.

This clonotype appeared many times. The V call is TRBV11-2, the J call TRBJ1-1; tentatively, D is TRBD1 (5 bases). Germline V lookup: CDR1 SGHAT, CDR2 FQNNGV. The CDR3 length is 13 residues. The V end lost 1 base, the J end lost 10 bases, and 13 bases lay between the germline ends. Written as DNA, the CDR3 is TGTGCCAGCAGCTTAGGGACATCTCTGAGAGCTTTCTTT. This translates into CASSLGTSLRAFF.

This clonotype was seen at least ten times. The chain links TRBV13 to TRBJ1-2, with a possible D match to TRBD1 (5 bases). This CDR3 is built from 15 residues. Trimming stripped 6 bases from V and 0 bases from J, with 14 bases between. Germline V gene lookup returns CDR1 PRHDT and CDR2 FYEKMQ (reference sequence). The DNA of the CDR3 is TGTGCCAGCAGTCGTACAGGCGTTTCTAACTATGGCTACACCTTC. Translation: CASSRTGVSNYGYTF.

This clonotype appeared many times. The chain couples TRBV28 to TRBJ1-5; tentatively, D is TRBD1 (5 bases). Trimming shortened V by 4 bases and J by 10 bases, and 20 bases separated the two germline ends. Germline CDR1 MDHEN, CDR2 SYDVKM. The CDR3 loop spans 15 amino acids. The CDR3 region is CASSSPEGPVGPQHF. The CDR3 DNA sequence: TGTGCCAGCAGTTCCCCCGAGGGGCCCGTCGGCCCCCAGCATTTT.

This clonotype showed up many times. The chain combines TRBV27 with TRBJ1-1, with D tentatively TRBD1 (5 bases). Trimming removed 5 bases from V and 6 bases from J, with 13 bases in between. The CDR3 has 13 residues. Germline values: CDR1 MNHEY, CDR2 SMNVEV (reference sequence). The CDR3 sequence: CASSRQGRPEAFF. The DNA for the CDR3 is TGTGCCAGCAGTCGGCAGGGCAGGCCTGAAGCTTTCTTT.

The table lists this clonotype with many counts. The rearrangement joins TRBV9 to TRBJ2-5; D is perhaps TRBD2 (5 bases). The CDR3 loop spans 15 amino acids. V lost 4 bases, J lost 1 base, and 14 bases lay in between. Per germline, CDR1 SGDLS and CDR2 YYNGEE. The chain's CDR3 is CASSTGDNAQETQYF. CDR3 DNA: TGTGCCAGCAGCACCGGGGATAACGCCCAAGAGACCCAGTACTTC.

This clonotype has at least ten counts. The rearrangement uses TRBV24-1 and TRBJ2-1; D might be TRBD1 (6 bases). V was pared by 4 bases and J by 10 bases, with 7 bases between. CDR1 is KGHDR and CDR2 is SFDVKD in the germline V gene. The CDR3 consists of 11 residues. The CDR3 here is CATSERGEQFF. The DNA of the CDR3 is TGTGCCACCAGTGAAAGGGGGGAGCAGTTCTTC.

This clonotype was detected ten times or more. CDR3 protein: CASSQMWDISYEQYF. The CDR3 DNA reads TGTGCCAGCAGCCAAATGTGGGACATCTCCTACGAGCAGTACTTC. J is TRBJ2-7 and V is TRBV3-1; possible D gene TRBD1, 6 bases. Looked up from germline, CDR1 is LGHDT and CDR2 is YNNKEL (reference sequence). The germline V and J ends were trimmed by 2 bases and 0 bases, with 11 bases remaining between them. There are 15 residues in the CDR3.

The chain joins TRBV30 to TRBJ1-4; no reliable D call. This CDR3 is built from 13 residues. The V end was cut by 2 bases, the J end by 5 bases, with 9 bases between. The germline V gene encodes CDR1 GTSNPN and CDR2 SVGIG (reference sequence). The CDR3 DNA is TGTGCCTGGAGTTTTCGCAGAAATGAAAAACTGTTTTTT. Protein sequence: CAWSFRRNEKLFF.

V usage is TRBV11-2 and J usage is TRBJ2-5; possible D gene TRBD2, 6 bases. Germline loops: CDR1 SGHAT, CDR2 FQNNGV. Between the trimmed V and J ends, which lost 0 bases and 7 bases, there was a span of 15 bases. The CDR3 is 15 amino acids. The CDR3 loop reads CASSLDGGKEGTQYF. The CDR3 DNA sequence: TGTGCCAGCAGCTTAGATGGAGGGAAGGAGGGGACCCAGTACTTC.

At least ten counts were recorded for this clonotype. The rearrangement joins TRBV28 to TRBJ2-1; weak D call: TRBD1 (5 bases). The CDR3 sequence is 14 residues long. Germline V gene lookup returns CDR1 MDHEN and CDR2 SYDVKM. V lost 7 bases to trimming and J lost 5 bases, with 15 bases between them. As DNA, the CDR3 is TGTGCCAGCACCCCAGGGCGGCTAGACAATGAGCAGTTCTTC. This gives the protein CASTPGRLDNEQFF.

This clonotype was recorded many times. The CDR3 spells CAWKSSGEVNEQFF. CDR3 nucleotide sequence: TGTGCCTGGAAGAGTAGCGGGGAAGTCAATGAGCAGTTCTTC. This chain joins TRBV30 and TRBJ2-1; 8 positions match TRBD2. The CDR3 covers 14 residues. Losses at the gene ends were 4 bases for V and 6 bases for J; bases not matched to a gene: 8. The V gene's germline CDR1 is GTSNPN and CDR2 SVGIG (reference sequence).

This clonotype showed up many times. The CDR3 region has the DNA TGTGCCAGCAGTAGGGGGACCAATCAGCCCCAGCATTTT. This sequence encodes CASSRGTNQPQHF. V is TRBV7-9 and J is TRBJ1-5, with a possible D match to TRBD1 (6 bases). Trimming cost V 6 bases and J 3 bases, with 9 bases left between them. Germline loops: CDR1 SEHNR, CDR2 FQNEAQ (reference sequence). The CDR3 has 13 residues.

This clonotype was counted many times. The V and J genes are TRBV7-2 and TRBJ1-2, with TRBD1 matching over 7 bases. Trimming at V came to 6 bases and at J to 8 bases, leaving 6 bases not matched to a gene. CDR1 SGHTA and CDR2 FQGNSA come from the germline V gene. This CDR3 is built from 12 residues. CDR3 sequence reads: CASSYRGRGYTF. The CDR3 DNA sequence: TGTGCCAGCAGTTACAGGGGTCGGGGCTACACCTTC.

There are many counts of this clonotype. This chain connects TRBV12-3 or TRBV12-4 to TRBJ1-4; no definite D call. Trimming stripped 2 bases from V and 6 bases from J, with 13 bases between. This CDR3 comprises 15 residues. The CDR3 loop is CASSLSPGVYEKLFF. The CDR3 DNA reads TGTGCCAGCAGTTTAAGTCCCGGGGTTTATGAAAAACTGTTTTTT.